The 9 T cell receptor beta chains presented below share a single source sample, sequenced in a study of blood T cell repertoires in COVID-19. Measured with immunoSEQ multiplex PCR; TCRdb has only the in-frame clones, and not every one. Of about 140,000 clones in the sample, around 90% were seen once. Source material: peripheral blood. The receptors stem from a man in his 70s with acute or convalescent COVID-19.

This clone was seen a single time. The V call is TRBV27, the J call TRBJ1-2, with TRBD1 identical over 7 bases. V was pared by 5 bases and J by 3 bases, with 3 bases of the junction left unmatched. Germline CDR1 and CDR2: MNHEY and SMNVEV (reference sequence). The CDR3 runs 13 residues. The CDR3 sequence: CASSAGTDYGYTF. Written as DNA, the CDR3 is TGTGCCAGCAGTGCCGGGACAGACTATGGCTACACCTTC.

The CDR3: CASSPDSSYGYTF. The CDR3 DNA is TGTGCCAGCTCACCAGACAGTTCCTATGGCTACACCTTC. V gene TRBV18 combines with J gene TRBJ1-2; maybe TRBD1 (5 bases). Germline V gives CDR1 KGHSH, CDR2 LQKENI. There are 13 residues in the CDR3. Between the trimmed V and J ends, which lost 2 bases and 4 bases, there was a span of 8 bases.

Here the CDR3 reads CASSEAWTGVSYEQYF. CDR3 DNA sequence: TGTGCCAGCAGTGAAGCATGGACAGGGGTCTCCTACGAGCAGTACTTC. This sequence joins TRBV6-1 and TRBJ2-7, with 9 bases identical to TRBD1. After removal of 0 bases from V and 0 bases from J, the junction contained 3 bases not matched to a gene. The CDR3 loop spans 16 amino acids. Germline assignment: CDR1 MNHNS and CDR2 SASEGT.

The chain carries TRBV2 and TRBJ2-7, with 12 bases aligning to TRBD1. V shed 8 bases and J 6 bases; nucleotides not matched to a gene: 11. The CDR3 has 15 residues. The V gene's germline CDR1 is SNHLY and CDR2 FYNNEI. The CDR3, as DNA: TGTGCCAGCTCCCCTCGGGGACAGGGGGCTTCCGAGCAGTACTTC. Residues: CASSPRGQGASEQYF. Full variable domain (outside the CDR3, taken from reference TRBV2 and TRBJ2-7): EPEVTQTPSHQVTQMGQEVILRCVPISNHLYFYWYRQILGQKVEFLVSFYNNEISEKSEIFDDQFSVERPDGSNFTLKIRSTKLEDSAMYFCASSPRGQGASEQYFGPGTRLTVT.

The chain recombines TRBV3-1 (or the pseudogene TRBV3-2) with TRBJ2-1; weak D call: TRBD1 (5 bases). This CDR3 comprises 15 residues. Trimming left V 1 base short and J 1 base short, with 8 bases between. The germline CDR1 and CDR2 sequences are LGHDT and YNNKEL (reference sequence). CDR3 DNA sequence: TGTGCCAGCAGCCAAGTCCAGGGTTCCTACAATGAGCAGTTCTTC. It yields the protein CASSQVQGSYNEQFF.

CDR3 coding DNA: TGTGCCAGCTCACCGACGCGGGGGGGACGGGACACTGAAGCTTTCTTT. It encodes CASSPTRGGRDTEAFF. The chain uses TRBV18 and TRBJ1-1; perhaps TRBD1 as D (5 bases). Germline V CDR1 and CDR2: KGHSH, LQKENI. The CDR3 sequence is 16 residues long. V dropped 3 bases and J dropped 3 bases, with 17 bases sitting between them.

This chain uses TRBV19 with TRBJ2-3; 9 bases line up with TRBD2. The CDR3 covers 17 residues. Unmatched junction bases numbered 10, after V lost 3 bases and J lost 3 bases. Germline assignment: CDR1 LNHDA and CDR2 SQIVND (reference sequence). CDR3 loop: CASSILGASGETDTQYF. The CDR3 nucleotides read TGTGCCAGTAGTATCCTAGGGGCTAGCGGGGAGACAGATACGCAGTATTTT.

The chain recombines TRBV3-1 (or the pseudogene TRBV3-2) with TRBJ2-5; 7 nucleotides match TRBD2. The junction had 4 bases not matched to a gene; V was cut back by 2 bases and J by 1 base. This CDR3 contains 15 residues. In germline, CDR1 is LGHDT, CDR2 YNNKEL (reference sequence). CDR3 in amino acids: CASSQLAGRQETQYF. CDR3 coding DNA: TGTGCCAGCAGCCAATTAGCGGGCCGCCAAGAGACCCAGTACTTC.

The chain links TRBV14 to TRBJ2-1, with a possible D match to TRBD1 (6 bases). The CDR3 consists of 12 residues. Germline V gene sequence: CDR1 SGHDN, CDR2 FVKESK. Trimming removed 5 bases from V and 11 bases from J, with 13 bases in between. The CDR3 DNA sequence: TGTGCCAGCAGCGCACAGGGTATCCAGCAGTTCTTC. Its translation is CASSAQGIQQFF.